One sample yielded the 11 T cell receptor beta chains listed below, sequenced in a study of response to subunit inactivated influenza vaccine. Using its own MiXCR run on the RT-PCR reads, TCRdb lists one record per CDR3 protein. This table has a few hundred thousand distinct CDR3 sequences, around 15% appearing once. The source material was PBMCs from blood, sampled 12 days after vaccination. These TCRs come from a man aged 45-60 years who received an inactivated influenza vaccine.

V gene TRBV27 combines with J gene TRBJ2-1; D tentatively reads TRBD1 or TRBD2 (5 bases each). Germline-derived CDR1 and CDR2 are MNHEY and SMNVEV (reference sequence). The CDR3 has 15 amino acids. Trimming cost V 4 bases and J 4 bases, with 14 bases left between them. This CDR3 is CASSSTGTLYNEQFF. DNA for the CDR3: TGTGCCAGCAGTTCAACCGGGACCTTATACAATGAGCAGTTCTTC.

This CDR3 is CASSLTRGASYEQYF. CDR3 sequence (DNA): TGTGCCAGCAGCTTAACACGGGGGGCCTCCTACGAGCAGTACTTC. The chain uses TRBV7-9 and TRBJ2-7; the D gene is possibly TRBD2 (7 bases). V lost 2 bases and J lost 0, with 11 bases in between. This CDR3 is built from 15 residues. Germline V gene lookup returns CDR1 SEHNR and CDR2 FQNEAQ (reference sequence).

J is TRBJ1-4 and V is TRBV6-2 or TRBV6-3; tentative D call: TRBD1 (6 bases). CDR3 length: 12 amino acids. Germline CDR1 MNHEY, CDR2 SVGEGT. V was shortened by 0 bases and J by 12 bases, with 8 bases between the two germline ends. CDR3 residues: CASSYSRTELFF. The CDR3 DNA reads TGTGCCAGCAGTTACTCGAGGACAGAACTGTTTTTT.

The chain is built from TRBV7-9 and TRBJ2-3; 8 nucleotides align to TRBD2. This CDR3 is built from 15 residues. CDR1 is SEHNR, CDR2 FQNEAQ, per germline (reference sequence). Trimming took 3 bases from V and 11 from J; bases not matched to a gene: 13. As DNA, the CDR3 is TGTGCCAGCAGCTTTTGGCAGGGTGGCCTAGCGGGGCAGTATTTT. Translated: CASSFWQGGLAGQYF.

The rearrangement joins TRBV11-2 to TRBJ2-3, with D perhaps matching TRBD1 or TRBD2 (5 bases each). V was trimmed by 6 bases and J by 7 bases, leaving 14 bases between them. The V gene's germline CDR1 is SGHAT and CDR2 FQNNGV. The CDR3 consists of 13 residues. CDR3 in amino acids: CASRRGPSYTQYF. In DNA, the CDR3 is TGTGCCAGCAGACGGGGACCCTCATATACGCAGTATTTT.

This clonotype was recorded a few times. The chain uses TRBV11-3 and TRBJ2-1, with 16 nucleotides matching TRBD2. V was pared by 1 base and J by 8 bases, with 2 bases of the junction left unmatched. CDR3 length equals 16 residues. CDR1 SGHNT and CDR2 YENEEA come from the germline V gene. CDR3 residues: CASSLAGTSGRDEQFF. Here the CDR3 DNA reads TGTGCCAGCAGCTTAGCCGGGACTAGCGGGAGGGATGAGCAGTTCTTC.

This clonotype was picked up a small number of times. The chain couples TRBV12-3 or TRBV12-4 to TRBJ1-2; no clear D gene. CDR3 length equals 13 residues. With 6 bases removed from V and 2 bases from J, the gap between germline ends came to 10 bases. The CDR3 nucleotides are TGTGCCAGCAGCCCTGTGGGAAACTATGGCTACACCTTC. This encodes CASSPVGNYGYTF.

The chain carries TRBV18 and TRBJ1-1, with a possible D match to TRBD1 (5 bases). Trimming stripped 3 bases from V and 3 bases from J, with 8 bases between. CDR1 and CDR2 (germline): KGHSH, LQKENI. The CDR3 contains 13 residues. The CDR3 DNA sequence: TGTGCCAGCTCACCCGGGGCGCACACTGAAGCTTTCTTT. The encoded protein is CASSPGAHTEAFF.

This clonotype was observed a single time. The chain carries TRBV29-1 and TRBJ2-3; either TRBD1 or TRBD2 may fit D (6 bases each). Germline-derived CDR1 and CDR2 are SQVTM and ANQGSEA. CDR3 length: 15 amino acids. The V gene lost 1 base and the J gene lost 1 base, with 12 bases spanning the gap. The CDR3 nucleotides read TGCAGCGTTGAAGGCTGGGGGGCTGGCACAGATACGCAGTATTTT. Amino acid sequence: CSVEGWGAGTDTQYF.

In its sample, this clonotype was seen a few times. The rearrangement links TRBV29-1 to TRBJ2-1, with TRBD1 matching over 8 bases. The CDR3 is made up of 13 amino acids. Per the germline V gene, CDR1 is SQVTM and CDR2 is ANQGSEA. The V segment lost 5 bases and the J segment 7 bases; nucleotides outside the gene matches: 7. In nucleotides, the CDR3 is TGCAGCGTTAGACAGGGGATTGCGAATGAGCAGTTCTTC. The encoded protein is CSVRQGIANEQFF.

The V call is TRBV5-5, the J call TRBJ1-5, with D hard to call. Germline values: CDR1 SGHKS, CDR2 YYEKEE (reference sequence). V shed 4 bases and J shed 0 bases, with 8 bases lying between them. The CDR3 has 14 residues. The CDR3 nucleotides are TGTGCCAGCAGCCGTACCGCTAGCAATCAGCCCCAGCATTTT. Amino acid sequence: CASSRTASNQPQHF.